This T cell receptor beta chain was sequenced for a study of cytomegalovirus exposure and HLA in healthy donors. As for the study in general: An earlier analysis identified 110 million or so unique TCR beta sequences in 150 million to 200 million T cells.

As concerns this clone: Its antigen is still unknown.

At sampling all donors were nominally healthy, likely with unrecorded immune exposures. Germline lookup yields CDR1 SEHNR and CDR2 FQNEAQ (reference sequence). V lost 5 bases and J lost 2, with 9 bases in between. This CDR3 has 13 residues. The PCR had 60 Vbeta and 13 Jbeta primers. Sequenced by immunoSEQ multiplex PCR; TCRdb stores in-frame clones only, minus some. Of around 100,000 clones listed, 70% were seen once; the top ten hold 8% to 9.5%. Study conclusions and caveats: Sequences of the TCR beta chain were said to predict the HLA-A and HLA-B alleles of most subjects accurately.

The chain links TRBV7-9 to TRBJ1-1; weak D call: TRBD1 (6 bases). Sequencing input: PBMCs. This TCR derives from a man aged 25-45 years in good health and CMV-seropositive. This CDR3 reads CASSPDSNTEAFF. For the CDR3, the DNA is TGTGCCAGCAGCCCGGACAGTAACACTGAAGCTTTCTTT.